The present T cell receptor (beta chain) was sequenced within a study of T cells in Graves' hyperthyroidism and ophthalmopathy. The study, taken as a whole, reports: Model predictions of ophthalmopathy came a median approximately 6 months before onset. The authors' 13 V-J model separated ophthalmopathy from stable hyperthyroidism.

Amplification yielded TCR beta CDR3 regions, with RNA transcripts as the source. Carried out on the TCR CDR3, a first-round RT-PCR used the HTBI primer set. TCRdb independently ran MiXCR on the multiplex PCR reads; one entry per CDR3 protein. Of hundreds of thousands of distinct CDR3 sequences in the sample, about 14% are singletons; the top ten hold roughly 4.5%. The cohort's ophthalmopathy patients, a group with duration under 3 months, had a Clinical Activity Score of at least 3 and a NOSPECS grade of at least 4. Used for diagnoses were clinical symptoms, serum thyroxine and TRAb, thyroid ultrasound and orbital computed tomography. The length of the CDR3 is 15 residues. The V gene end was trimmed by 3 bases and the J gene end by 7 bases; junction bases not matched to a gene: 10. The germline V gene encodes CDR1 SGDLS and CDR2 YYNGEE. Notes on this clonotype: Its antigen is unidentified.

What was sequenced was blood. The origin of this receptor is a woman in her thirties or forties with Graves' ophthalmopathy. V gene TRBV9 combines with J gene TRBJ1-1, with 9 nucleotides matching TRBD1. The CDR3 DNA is TGTGCCAGCAGCGAAGGACAGGGGTTTGTTCGTGAAGCTTTCTTT. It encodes CASSEGQGFVREAFF.